Below, 23 T cell receptor beta chains from the same sample are listed, as sequenced in a study of shared clonotypes between healthy human individuals (dated by TCRdb to 2020 to 2021). CD8 naive samples were CD45RO-negative cells positively selected for CCR7, giving a CD45RA+CCR7+ population that excluded TemRA cells. To prepare the library, the immunoSEQ multiplex PCR assay was applied. This immuneACCESS table, as held by TCRdb, lists in-frame sequences with V and J called but not all clones. Of the missing ones, under half trace to an unresolved V gene in checked studies; the others have no known cause. This sample has more than 550,000 clones in its table, and about 90% of those were observed once. The ten largest account for approximately 24% of the sample. Sequences were obtained from naive CD8+ T cells sorted from blood. According to the study, the label for this sample's cell subset or site signals: CD45RA+CCR7+. These receptors all come from a man aged 25 to 45 in good health.

This chain joins TRBV19 and TRBJ2-3; tentatively, D is TRBD2 (5 bases). This CDR3 region has 13 residues. Trimming shortened V by 3 bases and J by 11 bases, and 15 bases separated the two germline ends. Germline lookup yields CDR1 LNHDA and CDR2 SQIVND (reference sequence). The CDR3 sequence is CASSIDLAARQYF. In nucleotides, the CDR3 is TGTGCCAGTAGTATCGACCTAGCCGCTCGGCAGTATTTT.

V and J are TRBV7-6 and TRBJ2-7; no clear D. V was clipped by 5 bases and J by 3 bases, with 8 bases between them. The CDR3 is 12 amino acids. Germline CDR1 is SGHVS and CDR2 is FNYEAQ. CDR3 protein: CASSQEDYEQYF. For the CDR3, the DNA is TGTGCCAGCAGCCAAGAAGACTACGAGCAGTACTTC. Together with reference TRBV7-6 and TRBJ2-7, the CDR3 gives the full variable domain: GAGVSQSPRYKVTKRGQDVALRCDPISGHVSLYWYRQALGQGPEFLTYFNYEAQQDKSGLPNDRFSAERPEGSISTLTIQRTEQRDSAMYRCASSQEDYEQYFGPGTRLTVT.

The CDR3 DNA sequence: TGTGCCATCGGAGACCCTAGCGGGTCTAGCACAGATACGCAGTATTTT. As protein: CAIGDPSGSSTDTQYF. The chain recombines TRBV10-3 with TRBJ2-3; TRBD2 agrees at 8 bases. The CDR3 length is 16 residues. Germline CDR1 is ENHRY and CDR2 is SYGVKD. The J segment lost 0 bases and the V segment lost 8 bases, leaving 10 bases of the junction unmatched.

The chain combines TRBV27 with TRBJ2-3; D gene ambiguous. V was cut by 3 bases and J by 4 bases, with 5 bases left in between. The CDR3 covers 12 residues. Germline values: CDR1 MNHEY, CDR2 SMNVEV (reference sequence). The CDR3 loop reads CASSFPPDTQYF. CDR3 DNA: TGTGCCAGCAGTTTCCCCCCAGATACGCAGTATTTT.

The J gene is TRBJ2-1, the V gene TRBV9; TRBD1 aligns across 10 bases. Germline CDR1 SGDLS, CDR2 YYNGEE. V lost 2 bases to trimming and J lost 5 bases; unmatched junction nucleotides: 4. The CDR3 extends over 15 amino acids. This chain's CDR3 is CASSVAGQGNNEQFF. CDR3 bases: TGTGCCAGCAGCGTGGCGGGACAGGGGAACAATGAGCAGTTCTTC.

This clone was found once. This chain connects TRBV5-5 to TRBJ2-3, with D tentatively TRBD1 (5 bases). This CDR3 contains 15 residues. Germline CDR1 and CDR2: SGHKS and YYEKEE (reference sequence). With 4 bases removed from V and 2 bases from J, the gap between germline ends came to 14 bases. CDR3 region: CASSPTVRVTDTQYF. CDR3 sequence (DNA): TGTGCCAGCAGCCCTACGGTCAGGGTCACAGATACGCAGTATTTT.

The V call is TRBV7-9, the J call TRBJ2-1, with D possibly matching TRBD1 (5 bases). The CDR3 length is 15 residues. Germline V gives CDR1 SEHNR, CDR2 FQNEAQ (reference sequence). Trimming stripped 3 bases from V and 0 bases from J, with 9 bases between. CDR3 sequence: CASSFQGGSYNEQFF. Here the CDR3 DNA reads TGTGCCAGCAGCTTTCAGGGTGGCTCCTACAATGAGCAGTTCTTC.

This sequence joins TRBV14 and TRBJ2-1; TRBD2 aligns across 9 bases. The junction had 4 bases not matched to a gene; V was cut back by 1 base and J by 0 bases. Germline V gene data show CDR1 as SGHDN and CDR2 as FVKESK. This CDR3 spans 17 amino acids. The CDR3 bases are TGTGCCAGCAGCCAAGCTCTAGCGGGGCCCTCCTACAATGAGCAGTTCTTC. Encoded protein: CASSQALAGPSYNEQFF.

This clone was detected once. CDR3 nucleotide sequence: TGTGCCAGCATGCAGGACAGGGGGTACGAGCAGTACTTC. Translated: CASMQDRGYEQYF. V and J are TRBV28 and TRBJ2-7, with 10 bases identical to TRBD1. V gave up 7 bases and J gave up 4 bases; unmatched junction bases: 4. Germline lookup yields CDR1 MDHEN and CDR2 SYDVKM. The CDR3 has 13 residues.

This sequence joins TRBV11-1 and TRBJ1-1, with D hard to call. Germline V gives CDR1 SGHAT, CDR2 FQDESV (reference sequence). The CDR3 is made up of 15 amino acids. V lost 5 bases and J lost 4, with 17 bases in between. The CDR3 is CASSPQKAWGTEAFF. As DNA, the CDR3 is TGTGCCAGCAGCCCACAGAAGGCGTGGGGCACTGAAGCTTTCTTT.

V usage is TRBV11-3 and J usage is TRBJ2-2; the D gene is possibly TRBD2 (5 bases). This CDR3 has 14 amino acids. Germline V gene lookup returns CDR1 SGHNT and CDR2 YENEEA. Trimming removed 1 base at V and 6 bases at J, with 9 bases between. The CDR3 nucleotides read TGTGCCAGCAGCTTAGTCCCGGGGTCCGGGGAGCTGTTTTTT. Protein product: CASSLVPGSGELFF. The variable domain in full, completed from reference TRBV11-3 and TRBJ2-2, reads EAGVVQSPRYKIIEKKQPVAFWCNPISGHNTLYWYLQNLGQGPELLIRYENEEAVDDSQLPKDRFSAERLKGVDSTLKIQPAELGDSAVYLCASSLVPGSGELFFGEGSRLTVL.

This sequence joins TRBV5-5 and TRBJ1-4, with D tentatively TRBD1 (6 bases). CDR1 is SGHKS, CDR2 YYEKEE, per germline (reference sequence). V lost 4 bases, J lost 0 bases, and 16 bases lay in between. The CDR3 is 17 amino acids. CDR3 amino acids: CASSLRENRATNEKLFF. As DNA, the CDR3 is TGTGCCAGCAGCCTCCGGGAAAACAGGGCAACTAATGAAAAACTGTTTTTT.

The CDR3, as DNA: TGCGCCAGCAGTCTCCTAGCGGGAGTAACAGATACGCAGTATTTT. Translated: CASSLLAGVTDTQYF. The rearrangement links TRBV10-1 to TRBJ2-3, with 10 bases aligning to TRBD2. With 5 bases clipped from V and 3 bases from J, the junction kept 5 bases outside the gene matches. This CDR3 spans 15 amino acids. CDR1 and CDR2 (germline): WNHNN, SYGVQD (reference sequence).

The rearrangement links TRBV2 to TRBJ2-3; D not resolved. Germline lookup yields CDR1 SNHLY and CDR2 FYNNEI. The CDR3 extends over 11 amino acids. Trimming took off 2 bases at V and 4 bases at J, with 1 base between the two ends. The CDR3 here is CASSEPDTQYF. As DNA, the CDR3 is TGTGCCAGCAGTGAACCAGATACGCAGTATTTT.

V is TRBV29-1 and J is TRBJ2-3; D not certain. With 7 bases removed from V and 2 bases from J, the gap between germline ends came to 19 bases. This CDR3 is built from 15 residues. Per the germline V gene, CDR1 is SQVTM and CDR2 is ANQGSEA. The CDR3, as DNA: TGCAGCGCTCTGGACGGACGGGTTACCACAGATACGCAGTATTTT. This sequence encodes CSALDGRVTTDTQYF.

This sequence joins TRBV27 and TRBJ2-7, with D possibly matching TRBD1 (5 bases). Germline V gene lookup returns CDR1 MNHEY and CDR2 SMNVEV (reference sequence). The CDR3 has 16 amino acids. Trimming cost V 5 bases and J 4 bases, with 21 bases left between them. Here the CDR3 DNA reads TGTGCCAGCAGTATAAGTCCAGGGCGGATGAATTACGAGCAGTACTTC. It encodes CASSISPGRMNYEQYF.

J is TRBJ2-1 and V is TRBV13; tentative D call: TRBD2 (6 bases). Germline CDR1 is PRHDT and CDR2 is FYEKMQ (reference sequence). CDR3 size: 12 residues. Trimming took off 5 bases at V and 12 bases at J, with 14 bases between the two ends. The CDR3 DNA reads as TGTGCCAGCAGCGTACTGTGGACTATGCAGTTCTTC. Translated, it gives CASSVLWTMQFF.

The chain has TRBV14 and TRBJ2-3, with 11 bases matching TRBD1. Per the germline V gene, CDR1 is SGHDN and CDR2 is FVKESK. The J segment lost 2 bases and the V segment lost 5 bases, leaving 3 bases of the junction unmatched. The CDR3 sequence is 15 residues long. CDR3 in DNA: TGTGCCAGCAGCTGGACAGGGGGCCTCACAGATACGCAGTATTTT. This sequence encodes CASSWTGGLTDTQYF.

This chain joins TRBV7-6 and TRBJ2-3; the D is unclear. The CDR3 is 15 residues long. Looked up from germline, CDR1 is SGHVS and CDR2 is FNYEAQ. Trimming left V 6 bases short and J 3 bases short, with 16 bases between. CDR3 in DNA: TGTGCCAGCAGTCGAAAAGTTAAGGGTACAGATACGCAGTATTTT. Amino acid sequence: CASSRKVKGTDTQYF.

The chain combines TRBV7-6 with TRBJ2-1; 12 nucleotides match TRBD2. CDR3 length equals 14 residues. The junction had 4 bases not matched to a gene; V was cut back by 4 bases and J by 9 bases. The germline gives CDR1 SGHVS, CDR2 FNYEAQ. The CDR3 coding sequence is TGTGCCAGCAGCTCCCCGGGACTAGCGGGTGAGCAGTTCTTC. It translates to CASSSPGLAGEQFF.

The rearrangement joins TRBV4-1 to TRBJ2-7; D is possibly TRBD2 (5 bases). This CDR3 contains 14 residues. Germline V gene sequence: CDR1 MGHRA, CDR2 YSYEKL. The V and J ends lost 0 bases and 4 bases respectively, with 10 bases between them. In DNA, the CDR3 is TGCGCCAGCAGCCAAGAGGCGGGTCTTTACGAGCAGTACTTC. Its protein product is CASSQEAGLYEQYF.

Note on this clone: The sample carries other DNA sequences with the same CDR3. The genes are TRBV5-4 and TRBJ2-2; D ambiguous. The germline V and J ends were trimmed by 2 bases and 5 bases, with 4 bases remaining between them. This CDR3 has 12 residues. The V gene's germline CDR1 is SGHNT and CDR2 YYREEE (reference sequence). The CDR3 loop reads CASSFGTGELFF. The CDR3 coding sequence is TGTGCCAGCAGCTTTGGGACCGGGGAGCTGTTTTTT.

This sequence joins TRBV27 and TRBJ1-1; no clear D. The CDR3 is made up of 12 amino acids. Germline lookup yields CDR1 MNHEY and CDR2 SMNVEV (reference sequence). V was cut by 10 bases and J by 8 bases, with 17 bases left in between. Here the CDR3 DNA reads TGTGCCACCAAGAACCATGGACGGGAAGCTTTCTTT. It is translated as CATKNHGREAFF.